These 8 T cell receptor beta chains came from one sample sequenced in a study of T cell responses to AZD1222 COVID-19 vaccine. Clones were read by immunoSEQ multiplex PCR, and TCRdb kept only the in-frame ones, dropping some. The table has more than 140,000 clones, more than 75% seen once. The source material was peripheral blood, sampled on day 0 of AZD1222 vaccination. All receptors come from an adult in good health.

This chain links TRBV16 with TRBJ2-7; no clear D. V lost 4 bases and J 4 bases, leaving 11 bases between the germline ends. CDR1 KGHSY and CDR2 FQNENV come from the germline V gene. The CDR3 totals 13 residues. The CDR3: CASSRFGQYEQYF. The DNA for the CDR3 is TGTGCCAGCAGCCGATTTGGGCAGTACGAGCAGTACTTC.

The chain has TRBV10-3 and TRBJ1-4, with D hard to call. V lost 1 base, J lost 5 bases, and 5 bases lay in between. The CDR3 is made up of 13 amino acids. CDR1 and CDR2 (germline): ENHRY, SYGVKD. The CDR3 region is CAISEFSNEKLFF. CDR3 coding DNA: TGTGCCATCAGTGAGTTCTCCAATGAAAAACTGTTTTTT.

V usage is TRBV6-5 and J usage is TRBJ1-2; D may be TRBD1 (5 bases). V dropped 0 bases and J dropped 4 bases, with 12 bases sitting between them. Germline CDR1 is MNHEY and CDR2 is SVGAGI. This CDR3 region has 15 residues. CDR3 coding DNA: TGTGCCAGCAGTTACTCAGGCGCGGGGGGCTATGGCTACACCTTC. As protein: CASSYSGAGGYGYTF.

The chain links TRBV4-2 to TRBJ2-4; TRBD2 aligns across 7 bases. The CDR3 totals 18 residues. V was clipped by 2 bases and J by 0 bases; unmatched bases: 10. CDR1 is LGHNA, CDR2 YNFKEQ, per germline. In nucleotides, the CDR3 is TGTGCCAGCAGCCAACCTACGGGCGCGGGAGTAGCCAAAAACATTCAGTACTTC. This codes for CASSQPTGAGVAKNIQYF.

This rearrangement joins TRBV4-2 to TRBJ1-5; TRBD1 might be the D (6 bases). V was trimmed by 4 bases and J by 4 bases, leaving 8 bases between them. Germline assignment: CDR1 LGHNA and CDR2 YNFKEQ. This CDR3 comprises 13 residues. CDR3 protein: CASSRTGNQPQHF. CDR3 DNA sequence: TGTGCCAGCAGCCGCACAGGGAATCAGCCCCAGCATTTT.

The count of this clone is one. The gene calls are TRBV28 and TRBJ2-1; D is uncertain. The CDR3 runs to 13 residues. V lost 6 bases and J 5 bases, leaving 11 bases between the germline ends. The V gene's germline CDR1 is MDHEN and CDR2 SYDVKM. The DNA of the CDR3 is TGTGCCAGCAGCCTCAACTCAAACAATGAGCAGTTCTTC. Amino acid sequence: CASSLNSNNEQFF. Full variable domain (missing parts from reference TRBV28 and TRBJ2-1): DVKVTQSSRYLVKRTGEKVFLECVQDMDHENMFWYRQDPGLGLRLIYFSYDVKMKEKGDIPEGYSVSREKKERFSLILESASTNQTSMYLCASSLNSNNEQFFGPGTRLTVL.

CDR3 nucleotide sequence: TGTGCCAGCAGTTACGTTAGCGGACAAGAGACCCAGTACTTC. This encodes CASSYVSGQETQYF. The rearrangement uses TRBV6-5 and TRBJ2-5; tentative D call: TRBD2 (6 bases). The length of the CDR3 is 14 residues. The V gene lost 2 bases and the J gene lost 2 bases, with 9 bases spanning the gap. Germline V gene sequence: CDR1 MNHEY, CDR2 SVGAGI.

V usage is TRBV30 and J usage is TRBJ2-3, with D possibly being TRBD1 (7 bases). Germline V gene sequence: CDR1 GTSNPN, CDR2 SVGIG (reference sequence). The CDR3 is 14 residues long. V gave up 5 bases and J gave up 2 bases, with 14 bases separating them. DNA for the CDR3: TGTGCCTGGCAGGGGGGAAGAAACACAGATACGCAGTATTTT. Translated: CAWQGGRNTDTQYF.